These 16 T cell receptor beta chains originate from one sample sequenced in a study of blood T cell repertoires in COVID-19. Here immunoSEQ multiplex PCR was the method, and the copy in TCRdb shows in-frame clones only, minus some. The profile shows about 210,000 clones, roughly nine tenths of them singletons. The sequenced material came from peripheral blood. The receptor source for this set is a man aged 35-49 years with acute or convalescent COVID-19.

The chain employs TRBV9 and TRBJ2-6; possibly TRBD1 for D (6 bases). The CDR3 totals 16 residues. V gave up 7 bases and J gave up 4 bases, with 18 bases separating them. Germline CDR1 and CDR2: SGDLS and YYNGEE. The CDR3 here is CASHSDRPRGANVLTF. The CDR3 region has the DNA TGTGCCAGCCATAGCGACAGGCCCAGGGGGGCCAACGTCCTGACTTTC. The complete variable domain, with remaining parts taken from reference TRBV9 and TRBJ2-6, reads DSGVTQTPKHLITATGQRVTLRCSPRSGDLSVYWYQQSLDQGLQFLIQYYNGEERAKGNILERFSAQQFPDLHSELNLSSLELGDSALYFCASHSDRPRGANVLTFGAGSRLTVL.

There are a few counts of this clone. The chain uses TRBV30 and TRBJ2-6; D remains unclear. Trimming took 2 bases from V and 0 from J, leaving 2 bases between them. CDR1 is GTSNPN, CDR2 SVGIG, per germline (reference sequence). The CDR3 length is 13 residues. This CDR3 reads CAWSRSGANVLTF. The DNA of the CDR3 is TGTGCCTGGAGTCGCTCTGGGGCCAACGTCCTGACTTTC.

Details on this clone: A read error may be the cause here, since a much bigger clone is one base away. The chain couples TRBV7-6 to TRBJ2-7, with 7 positions matching TRBD1. The CDR3 sequence is 13 residues long. Per germline, CDR1 SGHVS and CDR2 FNYEAQ. V lost 3 bases and J lost 2; bases outside the gene matches: 1. CDR3 sequence (DNA): TGTGCCAGCAGCTTTGGGACAGCCTACGAGCAGTACTTC. It is translated as CASSFGTAYEQYF.

This clone appeared a few times. The genes are TRBV7-9 and TRBJ2-1, with 7 bases fitting TRBD1. The V and J ends lost 5 bases and 2 bases, in that order; junction bases with no gene match: 9. This CDR3 spans 16 amino acids. Germline CDR1 and CDR2: SEHNR and FQNEAQ (reference sequence). This chain's CDR3 is CASSAAQGVPYNEQFF. For the CDR3, the DNA is TGTGCCAGCAGCGCTGCCCAGGGGGTGCCCTACAATGAGCAGTTCTTC.

The chain combines TRBV24-1 with TRBJ2-2; a weak D match, TRBD1 (7 bases). V was trimmed by 5 bases and J by 2 bases, leaving 23 bases between them. Germline V gene data show CDR1 as KGHDR and CDR2 as SFDVKD. CDR3 length equals 19 residues. CDR3: CATSVPGGRAGPNTGELFF. The CDR3 DNA reads as TGTGCCACCAGTGTCCCAGGGGGTAGGGCGGGACCCAACACCGGGGAGCTGTTTTTT.

This rearrangement joins TRBV7-9 to TRBJ1-1, with D possibly TRBD1 on 6 matching bases. This CDR3 has 15 amino acids. The V gene's germline CDR1 is SEHNR and CDR2 FQNEAQ (reference sequence). V shed 3 bases and J shed 7 bases, with 18 bases lying between them. CDR3 in DNA: TGTGCCAGCAGCTTCCCCCCAGGGGCCGCCGGTGAAGCTTTCTTT. It specifies CASSFPPGAAGEAFF.

V is TRBV4-3 and J is TRBJ2-7; D gene ambiguous. The CDR3 is made up of 14 amino acids. From germline, CDR1 is LGHNA and CDR2 YSLEER. Trimming removed 0 bases from V and 5 bases from J, with 11 bases in between. CDR3 DNA sequence: TGCGCCAGCAGCCAAGATTGGGTGAGGAACGAGCAGTACTTC. Amino acid sequence: CASSQDWVRNEQYF.

This clone was detected only once. CDR3 DNA: TGTGCCTGGAGCCCGCCCGGAGCGGGCGAGCAGTACTTC. As protein: CAWSPPGAGEQYF. The chain is built from TRBV30 and TRBJ2-7, with D perhaps matching TRBD2 (6 bases). The CDR3 is 13 amino acids. In germline, CDR1 is GTSNPN, CDR2 SVGIG (reference sequence). Trimming removed 3 bases at V and 6 bases at J, with 15 bases between. The full variable domain, completed using reference TRBV30 and TRBJ2-7, is SQTIHQWPATLVQPVGSPLSLECTVEGTSNPNLYWYRQAAGRGLQLLFYSVGIGQISSEVPQNLSASRPQDRQFILSSKKLLLSDSGFYLCAWSPPGAGEQYFGPGTRLTVT.

The rearrangement uses TRBV11-2 and TRBJ2-7; TRBD1 is a possible D gene (5 bases). The germline V gene encodes CDR1 SGHAT and CDR2 FQNNGV. This CDR3 region has 14 residues. The V and J ends lost 1 base and 6 bases respectively, with 13 bases between them. CDR3 sequence: CASSLGRARGEQYF. The CDR3 DNA sequence: TGTGCCAGCAGCTTAGGCAGGGCGAGAGGCGAGCAGTACTTC.

The chain combines TRBV19 with TRBJ2-3; 8 nucleotides align to TRBD1. This CDR3 is built from 16 residues. V shed 5 bases, J shed 6 bases, and the junction held 13 bases outside the gene matches. The germline V gene has CDR1 LNHDA and CDR2 SQIVND (reference sequence). CDR3 DNA: TGTGCCAGTAGTGCCGACAGGGGACCCCCTGGGGATACGCAGTATTTT. As protein: CASSADRGPPGDTQYF.

V is TRBV11-2 and J is TRBJ2-3; TRBD2 agrees at 14 bases. The V gene end was trimmed by 5 bases and the J gene end by 5 bases; junction bases not matched to a gene: 9. The CDR3 length is 17 residues. CDR1 is SGHAT and CDR2 is FQNNGV in the germline V gene. Written as DNA, the CDR3 is TGTGCCAGCAGCGCCGGGACTAGCGGGGGAGCCGGAGATACGCAGTATTTT. Translating gives CASSAGTSGGAGDTQYF.

The CDR3 coding sequence is TGTGCCAGCAGCTCCGGGACAGGGCTTTCCTACGAGCAGTACTTC. It yields the protein CASSSGTGLSYEQYF. This chain links TRBV11-2 with TRBJ2-7, with 9 bases that match TRBD1. The CDR3 has 15 residues. Germline-derived CDR1 and CDR2 are SGHAT and FQNNGV. The V gene end was trimmed by 4 bases and the J gene end by 1 base; junction bases not matched to a gene: 5.

Here the CDR3 reads CASSRDRDGGQPQHF. The CDR3 nucleotides read TGTGCCAGCTCAAGGGACAGGGACGGTGGTCAGCCCCAGCATTTT. The V gene is TRBV18, the J gene TRBJ1-5; 9 nucleotides line up with TRBD1. This CDR3 has 15 residues. CDR1 and CDR2 (germline): KGHSH, LQKENI. V gave up 5 bases and J gave up 6 bases; unmatched junction bases: 8.

The chain employs TRBV5-1 and TRBJ2-7, with TRBD1 matching 7 bases. Germline CDR1 is SGHRS and CDR2 is YFSETQ. Germline trimming cut 5 bases from V and 3 bases from J; bases unmatched to any gene: 8. This CDR3 spans 14 amino acids. The CDR3 sequence: CASRTRQGVYEQYF. The CDR3 DNA follows: TGCGCCAGCAGGACCCGACAGGGTGTCTACGAGCAGTACTTC.

The V gene is TRBV6-5, the J gene TRBJ1-1; the D gene is possibly TRBD1 (6 bases). The CDR3 sequence is 16 residues long. The V gene lost 4 bases and the J gene lost 1 base, with 16 bases spanning the gap. Germline V CDR1 and CDR2: MNHEY, SVGAGI. The CDR3 loop is CASSSPRAGANTEAFF. The CDR3 DNA reads TGTGCCAGCAGTTCCCCTAGGGCAGGGGCGAACACTGAAGCTTTCTTT.

The chain employs TRBV18 and TRBJ1-4; TRBD1 might be the D (5 bases). With 3 bases removed from V and 2 bases from J, the gap between germline ends came to 10 bases. Germline lookup yields CDR1 KGHSH and CDR2 LQKENI. This CDR3 is 15 amino acids long. DNA for the CDR3: TGTGCCAGCTCACCCAAAGGGGCGACTAATGAAAAACTGTTTTTT. As protein: CASSPKGATNEKLFF. Full variable domain (remainder filled in from reference TRBV18 and TRBJ1-4): NAGVMQNPRHLVRRRGQEARLRCSPMKGHSHVYWYRQLPEEGLKFMVYLQKENIIDESGMPKERFSAEFPKEGPSILRIQQVVRGDSAAYFCASSPKGATNEKLFFGSGTQLSVL.